Shown below are 12 T cell receptor beta chains from a single sample sequenced in a study of Ad26.COV2.S vaccination and SARS-CoV-2 variants. The data were produced by immunoSEQ multiplex PCR, yet TCRdb's version contains in-frame clones alone and is incomplete. The sample carries about 400,000 clones, approximately 89% recorded once. Treatment of the sample: over 15 received Ad26.COV2.S at low or high dose, single or two shots; roughly five received placebo; per-sample allocation not given. Vaccine and placebo recipients were sampled on day 63 after the first injection. Source: peripheral blood, taken in a trial of Ad26.COV2.S vaccine versus placebo. The source of these receptors is a person aged 18-65 years who received the Ad26.COV2.S COVID-19 vaccine or a placebo.

Regarding this clone: The same CDR3 is also encoded by other DNA sequences in this sample. The V gene is TRBV11-3, the J gene TRBJ2-5; D gene unclear. CDR1 is SGHNT and CDR2 is YENEEA in the germline V gene. This CDR3 is built from 11 residues. Trimming cost V 2 bases and J 5 bases, with 3 bases left between them. This CDR3 reads CASSLRETQYF. CDR3 coding DNA: TGTGCCAGCAGCTTAAGGGAGACCCAGTACTTC.

The chain couples TRBV9 to TRBJ2-2; no clear D. CDR1 and CDR2 from the germline V gene are SGDLS and YYNGEE. The CDR3 totals 14 residues. V was pared by 0 bases and J by 5 bases, with 8 bases between. DNA of the CDR3: TGTGCCAGCAGCGTAGAGGAGTCAACCGGGGAGCTGTTTTTT. This translates into CASSVEESTGELFF.

The V and J genes are TRBV9 and TRBJ2-1, with 11 bases aligning to TRBD2. The V and J ends lost 3 bases and 4 bases, in that order; junction bases with no gene match: 9. Per the germline V gene, CDR1 is SGDLS and CDR2 is YYNGEE. The CDR3 consists of 17 residues. CDR3 sequence: CASSGSGRANPYNEQFF. CDR3 in DNA: TGTGCCAGCAGCGGTAGCGGGAGGGCCAATCCTTACAATGAGCAGTTCTTC.

This clone has a handful of counts. V and J are TRBV4-3 and TRBJ2-7, with 7 bases lining up with TRBD2. The V segment lost 0 bases and the J segment 6 bases; nucleotides outside the gene matches: 5. From germline, CDR1 is LGHNA and CDR2 YSLEER. The CDR3 runs to 14 residues. CDR3 coding DNA: TGCGCCAGCAGCCAAGATCGGGGGGTGTCCGAGCAGTACTTC. Its translation is CASSQDRGVSEQYF.

The chain is built from TRBV6-2 or TRBV6-3 and TRBJ2-2; 12 nucleotides line up with TRBD2. The CDR3 extends over 17 amino acids. The germline V gene encodes CDR1 MNHEY and CDR2 SVGEGT. The V segment lost 5 bases and the J segment 3 bases; nucleotides outside the gene matches: 7. CDR3 region: CASSRTSGTYYTGELFF. CDR3 nucleotides: TGTGCCAGCAGTCGGACTAGCGGGACCTACTACACCGGGGAGCTGTTTTTT.

The chain joins TRBV7-8 to TRBJ1-1; a weak D match, TRBD1 (5 bases). Germline values: CDR1 SGHVS, CDR2 FQNEAQ. Trimming removed 5 bases at V and 5 bases at J, with 21 bases between. The CDR3 contains 16 residues. In nucleotides, the CDR3 is TGTGCCAGCAGCCTCCGACCCGATGGGGCGAAAACTGAAGCTTTCTTT. This encodes CASSLRPDGAKTEAFF.

In this sample, this clone turned up once. The V gene is TRBV5-1, the J gene TRBJ2-7, with D perhaps TRBD1 (6 bases). This CDR3 region has 15 residues. Germline CDR1 SGHRS, CDR2 YFSETQ. V lost 3 bases to trimming and J lost 6 bases, with 19 bases between them. The CDR3 region is CASSWGPGTQVEQYF. CDR3 DNA sequence: TGCGCCAGCAGCTGGGGGCCAGGGACACAAGTCGAGCAGTACTTC.

This chain uses TRBV6-5 with TRBJ1-3; 11 bases fit TRBD1. The CDR3 sequence is 15 residues long. In germline, CDR1 is MNHEY, CDR2 SVGAGI. J was trimmed by 1 base and V by 8 bases; bases with no gene match: 4. The DNA for the CDR3 is TGTGCCAGCTGGGGACAGGGGGATTCTGGAAACACCATATATTTT. As protein: CASWGQGDSGNTIYF.

This clone was found once. The genes are TRBV11-2 and TRBJ2-6; 9 bases are shared with TRBD1. The V gene end was trimmed by 5 bases and the J gene end by 4 bases; junction bases not matched to a gene: 9. Germline lookup yields CDR1 SGHAT and CDR2 FQNNGV. This CDR3 region has 17 residues. CDR3 nucleotide sequence: TGTGCCAGCAGCCGTGGACAGGGGACGACCGGGGCCAACGTCCTGACTTTC. It codes for CASSRGQGTTGANVLTF.

In this sample, this clone turned up once. This sequence joins TRBV19 and TRBJ2-7; D uncertain. The CDR3 totals 15 residues. Looked up from germline, CDR1 is LNHDA and CDR2 is SQIVND (reference sequence). V was cut by 4 bases and J by 2 bases, with 15 bases left in between. CDR3 nucleotide sequence: TGTGCCAGTAGTACAGCTTTAGAGGCTCCCTACGAGCAGTACTTC. Its protein product is CASSTALEAPYEQYF.

This chain joins TRBV4-3 and TRBJ1-1; D gene unclear. The germline V gene encodes CDR1 LGHNA and CDR2 YSLEER. V lost 3 bases and J 1 base, leaving 12 bases between the germline ends. The CDR3 consists of 15 residues. CDR3 loop: CASSQGPRANTEAFF. In DNA form, the CDR3 reads TGCGCCAGCAGCCAGGGCCCGAGAGCGAACACTGAAGCTTTCTTT.

The chain combines TRBV29-1 with TRBJ1-2; D remains unclear. CDR3 length: 13 amino acids. V shed 5 bases and J shed 0 bases, with 10 bases lying between them. Germline lookup yields CDR1 SQVTM and CDR2 ANQGSEA. CDR3 bases: TGCAGCGTTTCATCACGGACTAACTATGGCTACACCTTC. Its translation: CSVSSRTNYGYTF. The entire variable domain, with the rest obtained from reference TRBV29-1 and TRBJ1-2, is as follows: SAVISQKPSRDICQRGTSLTIQCQVDSQVTMMFWYRQQPGQSLTLIATANQGSEATYESGFVIDKFPISRPNLTFSTLTVSNMSPEDSSIYLCSVSSRTNYGYTFGSGTRLTVV.